This T cell receptor beta chain was documented in a study of human T cells and chemical hapten exposure. At the level of the study: From small differences in pooled library volume came most of the variation in per-sample TCR yields.

This clonotype was detected a few times. Antigen specificity is unknown. The total RNA was obtained from whole blood that was not fractionated. Individual cDNA molecules each carried unique molecular identifiers attached by the library. Original processing methods: Sample-level TCR yields exhibited a median of around 100,000, with a range of 23,224 to 690,600. One entry per CDR3 protein results from TCRdb running MiXCR on the 5' RACE reads. In this record, the V and J calls reflect TCRdb's handling and not the investigators' own analysis. Of over 95,000 distinct CDR3 sequences in the sample, more than 15% were seen once. This CDR3 is 14 amino acids long. From germline, CDR1 is SGHAT and CDR2 FQNNGV. V gave up 5 bases and J gave up 2 bases, with 13 bases separating them. Study findings and constraints: DPC sensitization produced no change in TCRs with frequency above 1 in 1000.

The receptor's source is a human donor in good health. The chain has TRBV11-2 and TRBJ2-7; no firm D call. DNA for the CDR3: TGTGCCAGCAGCCCACCGGGCACAGCCTACGAGCAGTACTTC. Its translation is CASSPPGTAYEQYF.